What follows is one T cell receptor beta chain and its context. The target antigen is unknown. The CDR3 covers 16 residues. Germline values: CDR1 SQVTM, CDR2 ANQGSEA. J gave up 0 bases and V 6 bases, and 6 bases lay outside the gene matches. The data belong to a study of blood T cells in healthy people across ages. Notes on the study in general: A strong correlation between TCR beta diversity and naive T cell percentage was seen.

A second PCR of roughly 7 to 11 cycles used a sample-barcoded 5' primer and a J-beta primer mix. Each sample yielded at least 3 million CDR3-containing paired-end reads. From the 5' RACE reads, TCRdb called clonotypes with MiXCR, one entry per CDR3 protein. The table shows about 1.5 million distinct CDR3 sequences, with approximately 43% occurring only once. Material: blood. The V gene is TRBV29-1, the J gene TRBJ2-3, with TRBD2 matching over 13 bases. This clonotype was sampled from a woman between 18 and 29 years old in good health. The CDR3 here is CSVWGGLAGSTDTQYF. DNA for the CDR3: TGCAGCGTCTGGGGGGGACTAGCGGGGAGCACAGATACGCAGTATTTT.